This T cell receptor beta chain stems from a study of type 1 and type 2 diabetes patients. Looking at the study overall: CD4+ or CD8+ T cells were positively selected from PBMCs with microbeads.

Amplification started from genomic DNA. Multiplex PCR with 30 forward and 13 reverse primers amplified the TCR beta CDR3. TCRdb fed the multiplex PCR reads into MiXCR, producing one record per CDR3 protein. The repertoire has 270,000 or so distinct CDR3 sequences, around 47% of them found once; the top ten carry around 15%. Points on this clonotype: Its antigen is as yet unknown. This may stem from a read error, because a much larger clone lies one nucleotide away. Here the CDR3 omits its conserved ending phenylalanine or tryptophan, so a read error is the likely source.

The study's findings and limits: Some T1D-only expanded clones might appear in more T2D or control samples. Groups were not age- or gender-matched, which may bias interpretation.

There are 14 residues in the CDR3. J gave up 0 bases and V 2 bases, and 0 bases lay outside the gene matches. Germline assignment: CDR1 SGHTA and CDR2 FQGTGA. This chain links TRBV7-3 with TRBJ2-7; 8 bases are shared with TRBD2. The clonotype originates from a man younger than 35 with type 2 diabetes. The material sequenced was peripheral blood mononuclear cells (PBMCs). This chain's CDR3 is CASSLAGGSYEQYL. Here the CDR3 DNA reads TGTGCCAGCAGCTTAGCGGGAGGCTCCTACGAGCAGTACCTC.